This T cell receptor beta chain was captured in a study of blood T cells in healthy people across ages. Through a sample-barcoded 5' primer and a J-beta primer mix, a second PCR was run for roughly 7 to 12 cycles. One entry per CDR3 protein, called by TCRdb with MiXCR from the 5' RACE reads. The table includes some 1.4 million distinct CDR3 sequences, about 40% detected once. This CDR3 region has 16 residues. CDR1 is DFQATT and CDR2 is SNEGSKA in the germline V gene (reference sequence). As concerns this clonotype: One junction end disagrees with the germline gene, perhaps due to a read error.

The V call is TRBV20-1, the J call TRBJ2-1; D tentatively fits TRBD1 or TRBD2 (5 bases each). The clonotype was recovered from a woman under 30 in good health. What was sequenced was blood. The CDR3 nucleotides are TGCAGTGCGAGAGGTCGGGACGCTGGCACCTACAATGAGCAGTTCTTC. It encodes CSARGRDAGTYNEQFF.